This record concerns one T cell receptor (beta chain) sequence. This entry belongs to a study of blood T cell repertoires in COVID-19. How the authors handled the data: The assay estimated nucleated cells by amplifying reference gene primers. Profiling relied on immunoSEQ multiplex PCR, and the TCRdb table lists in-frame clones only, not all of them. The D gene and trimming were derived from the DNA, and the V and J assignments and clone size from that table. This sample has 90,000 to 150,000 clones, with 85% to 90% found just once. V gave up 3 bases and J gave up 4 bases, with 15 bases separating them. The CDR3 contains 15 residues. CDR1 is MRHNA and CDR2 is SNTAGT in the germline V gene.

This chain joins TRBV6-4 and TRBJ1-2; no clear D gene. This TCR was sampled from a man between 65 and 85 years old with active or convalescent COVID-19. Sequencing input: peripheral blood. CDR3 nucleotide sequence: TGTGCCAGCAGTGAAAATAGCGCGAACCTCTATGGCTACACCTTC. Encoded protein: CASSENSANLYGYTF.